This T cell receptor beta chain was sequenced in a study of T cell repertoires in cytomegalovirus infection. MiXCR, run by TCRdb on the reads, gives a single entry per CDR3 protein. The table records under 300,000 distinct CDR3 sequences, 15% to 20% of them present only once. This clonotype was counted between two and nine times. The CDR3 consists of 13 residues. Germline assignment: CDR1 PRHDT and CDR2 FYEKMQ (reference sequence). The V end lost 3 bases, the J end lost 2 bases, and 5 bases lay between the germline ends. The chain employs TRBV13 and TRBJ1-5; D gene unclear. Sequences were obtained from CD8+ T cells from PBMCs. The TCR comes from a human donor in good health (CMV status not recorded). Some clones in this sample may be carry-over from other donors' samples. This chain's CDR3 is CASSFNGNQPQHF. The CDR3 coding sequence is TGTGCCAGCAGCTTTAACGGCAATCAGCCCCAGCATTTT. The full variable domain, in which reference TRBV13 and TRBJ1-5 provide the parts outside the CDR3, is AAGVIQSPRHLIKEKRETATLKCYPIPRHDTVYWYQQGPGQDPQFLISFYEKMQSDKGSIPDRFSAQQFSDYHSELNMSSLELGDSALYFCASSFNGNQPQHFGDGTRLSIL.